These T cell receptor beta chains were read from a single sample in a study of blood T cell repertoires in COVID-19. Measured with immunoSEQ multiplex PCR; TCRdb has only the in-frame clones, and not every one. Counted here are about 24,000 clones, around nine tenths occurring once; the ten biggest clones make up over 15%. What was sequenced was peripheral blood. Source of these receptors: a human donor with acute or convalescent COVID-19. The donor label of this sample is uncertain. The CDR3 runs from the conserved cysteine through the conserved F or W. Each record gives: J gene, D gene, clone size, V gene, CDR3 protein, CDR3 DNA. The D gene is left open where the match is weak. Expanded clones get a size class; other rows say once, few or many, or leave the size out.

>TRBJ2-7|TRBD1|.|TRBV2
CASSIRDRGPEQYF
TGTGCCAGCAGTATCCGGGACAGGGGTCCCGAGCAGTACTTC
>TRBJ1-6|.|.|TRBV21-1
CASTVEGGYNSPLHF
TGTGCCAGCACCGTAGAGGGAGGATATAATTCACCCCTCCACTTT
>TRBJ2-1|.|medium-sized|TRBV6-1
CASSEVAGSYNEQFF
TGTGCCAGCAGTGAAGTGGCGGGCTCCTACAATGAGCAGTTCTTC
>TRBJ1-3|.|.|TRBV2
CASSGLVQGRNTIYF
TGTGCCAGCAGTGGGCTGGTACAGGGAAGAAACACCATATATTTT
>TRBJ1-1|.|.|TRBV9
CASSGPGEGTEAFF
TGTGCCAGCAGCGGGCCGGGCGAGGGAACTGAAGCTTTCTTT
>TRBJ1-1|.|.|TRBV6-1
CASSERGRNTEAFF
TGTGCCAGCAGTGAAAGGGGGAGGAACACTGAAGCTTTCTTT
>TRBJ1-2|TRBD1|few|TRBV4-2
CASSQEEGTGIHYGYTF
TGTGCCAGCAGCCAAGAAGAAGGGACAGGGATACACTATGGCTACACCTTC
>TRBJ1-2|.|few|TRBV14
CASSLDRQYGYTF
TGTGCCAGCAGCTTGGACAGACAGTATGGCTACACCTTC
>TRBJ2-7|TRBD2|.|TRBV10-3
CAISTGGLYEQYF
TGTGCCATCAGCACGGGGGGGCTTTACGAGCAGTACTTC
>TRBJ1-5|TRBD1|.|TRBV5-6
CASSGQGIGQPQHF
TGTGCCAGCAGTGGACAGGGTATCGGTCAGCCCCAGCATTTT
>TRBJ2-7|TRBD2|few|TRBV30
CAWSVIREGYEQYF
TGTGCCTGGAGTGTAATCCGGGAGGGTTACGAGCAGTACTTC
>TRBJ1-2|.|once|TRBV29-1
CSVEQGHGYTF
TGCAGCGTTGAACAGGGGCATGGCTACACCTTC
>TRBJ2-6|TRBD1|.|TRBV7-2
CASSLSGQGYSGANVLTF
TGTGCCAGCAGCTTATCTGGACAGGGGTACTCTGGGGCCAACGTCCTGACTTTC
>TRBJ2-3|.|.|TRBV5-4
CASSSRGTDTQYF
TGTGCCAGCAGTTCACGGGGAACAGATACGCAGTATTTT
>TRBJ1-5|.|.|TRBV19
CASSHNREEPQHF
TGTGCCAGTAGCCACAATCGCGAGGAGCCCCAGCATTTT
>TRBJ1-2|.|.|TRBV28
CASSLYRQGGGYTF
TGTGCCAGCAGTTTATATCGGCAGGGCGGCGGCTACACCTTC
>TRBJ2-1|.|.|TRBV5-1
CASSLQGGGNTYEQFF
TGCGCCAGCAGCTTGCAAGGCGGCGGGAATACGTATGAGCAGTTCTTC
>TRBJ2-5|TRBD2|.|TRBV30
CAWRGDAGGRAGTQYF
TGTGCCTGGAGGGGGGATGCAGGCGGGAGGGCCGGGACCCAGTACTTC
>TRBJ2-5|TRBD2|.|TRBV20-1
CSAGTSKTQYF
TGCAGTGCTGGGACTAGCAAGACCCAGTACTTC
>TRBJ2-7|.|.|TRBV7-6
CASSLGGQGLYEQYF
TGTGCCAGCAGCTTAGGAGGGCAGGGGCTCTACGAGCAGTACTTC
>TRBJ2-2|.|.|TRBV23-1
CASSQSRQGYTGELFF
TGCGCCAGCAGTCAATCTAGGCAGGGATACACCGGGGAGCTGTTTTTT
>TRBJ1-5|TRBD1|.|TRBV18
CASSPTGTEWQPQHF
TGTGCCAGCTCACCAACCGGGACAGAGTGGCAGCCCCAGCATTTT
>TRBJ2-5|TRBD1|.|TRBV3-1/TRBV3-2
CASSQLGQGQETQYF
TGTGCCAGCAGCCAACTCGGACAGGGACAAGAGACCCAGTACTTC
>TRBJ2-6|TRBD2|.|TRBV7-3
CASSPLPASGRPFGANVLTF
TGTGCCAGCAGCCCACTCCCCGCTAGCGGGAGGCCCTTTGGGGCCAACGTCCTGACTTTC
>TRBJ1-2|.|.|TRBV6-5
CASSFSSGAAGYGYTF
TGTGCCAGCAGTTTCTCCTCCGGTGCGGCCGGATATGGCTACACCTTC
>TRBJ1-2|TRBD1|.|TRBV10-2
CASSGGQGDLYGYTF
TGCGCCAGCAGCGGAGGACAGGGGGACCTCTATGGCTACACCTTC
>TRBJ2-5|TRBD2|.|TRBV27
CASSLKMGEGETQYF
TGTGCCAGCAGTTTAAAGATGGGGGAGGGCGAGACCCAGTACTTC
>TRBJ1-2|.|.|TRBV19
CASSIDGGDLNYGYTF
TGTGCCAGTAGTATAGATGGCGGGGACCTTAACTATGGCTACACCTTC
>TRBJ2-4|.|.|TRBV7-9
CASSSTGDIQYF
TGTGCCAGCAGCTCTACCGGGGACATTCAGTACTTC
>TRBJ2-7|TRBD1|.|TRBV7-2
CASSSPGTGREQYF
TGTGCCAGCAGCTCACCCGGGACAGGGCGCGAGCAGTACTTC
>TRBJ2-5|TRBD2|.|TRBV29-1
CSVGGLAGVETQYF
TGCAGCGTGGGGGGACTAGCGGGAGTGGAGACCCAGTACTTC
>TRBJ1-2|.|.|TRBV4-2
CASSQDVSNYGYTF
TGTGCCAGCAGCCAAGACGTCTCCAACTATGGCTACACCTTC
>TRBJ2-3|.|.|TRBV6-5
CASSHRGIVTDTQYF
TGTGCCAGCAGTCACCGCGGGATAGTAACAGATACGCAGTATTTT
>TRBJ2-7|.|.|TRBV4-1
CASRSSYEQYF
TGCGCCAGCAGGAGCTCCTACGAGCAGTACTTC
>TRBJ2-3|.|.|TRBV5-8
CASSFGGVSTDTQYF
TGTGCCAGCAGCTTCGGCGGGGTTAGCACAGATACGCAGTATTTT
>TRBJ2-2|.|.|TRBV7-8
CASSHRWSSGELFF
TGTGCCAGCAGCCACAGGTGGTCCTCCGGGGAGCTGTTTTTT
>TRBJ2-3|.|.|TRBV19
CASSTTGTSTDTQYF
TGTGCCAGTAGTACAACAGGAACTAGCACAGATACGCAGTATTTT
>TRBJ2-3|TRBD1|.|TRBV7-3
CASSPGTDRDTQYF
TGTGCCAGCAGCCCTGGGACAGACAGAGATACGCAGTATTTT
>TRBJ2-3|.|.|TRBV3-1/TRBV3-2
CASSQDTAGLSTDTQYF
TGTGCCAGCAGCCAAGATACGGCGGGCCTTAGCACAGATACGCAGTATTTT
>TRBJ1-4|.|.|TRBV5-1
CASSTGLANEKLFF
TGCGCCAGCAGCACAGGGTTGGCTAATGAAAAACTGTTTTTT
>TRBJ2-1|.|.|TRBV11-3
CASSYLNSGSEQFF
TGTGCCAGCAGCTACCTCAATTCCGGGAGCGAGCAGTTCTTC
>TRBJ2-7|.|.|TRBV18
CASSRGQGNPSYEQYF
TGTGCCAGCTCACGGGGACAAGGAAATCCCTCCTACGAGCAGTACTTC
>TRBJ1-3|.|.|TRBV5-1
CASSFGQAGNTIYF
TGCGCCAGCAGCTTTGGGCAGGCAGGAAACACCATATATTTT
>TRBJ2-3|.|.|TRBV10-3
CATGVTGSDTQYF
TGTGCCACCGGGGTTACAGGGTCGGATACGCAGTATTTT
>TRBJ1-1|TRBD1|.|TRBV6-6
CASREIGQVNTEAFF
TGTGCCAGCAGGGAGATTGGACAGGTAAACACTGAAGCTTTCTTT
>TRBJ2-3|.|once|TRBV5-5
CASSLGGSSVDTQYF
TGTGCCAGCAGCTTGGGAGGGAGCAGTGTGGATACGCAGTATTTT
>TRBJ1-2|.|.|TRBV29-1
CSVEFPPGLIGYTF
TGCAGCGTTGAATTCCCCCCAGGGCTGATAGGCTACACCTTC
>TRBJ1-2|.|.|TRBV29-1
CSVEAMIKGEGAFGYTF
TGCAGCGTTGAAGCCATGATTAAGGGGGAGGGAGCTTTTGGCTACACCTTC
>TRBJ1-1|TRBD1|.|TRBV14
CASSQRTGLNTEAFF
TGTGCCAGCAGCCAAAGGACAGGCCTGAACACTGAAGCTTTCTTT
>TRBJ2-1|TRBD2|.|TRBV4-1
CASSQASSGGAYNEQFF
TGCGCCAGCAGCCAAGCCTCTAGCGGGGGGGCCTACAATGAGCAGTTCTTC
>TRBJ2-3|TRBD1|.|TRBV29-1
CSVVGQGVSTDTQYF
TGCAGCGTTGTTGGACAGGGGGTGAGCACAGATACGCAGTATTTT
>TRBJ2-7|TRBD1|.|TRBV19
CASSLTGTGVEQYF
TGTGCCAGTAGTTTGACCGGGACAGGGGTCGAGCAGTACTTC
>TRBJ2-7|TRBD2|.|TRBV4-1
CASSQDRQRGAYEQYF
TGCGCCAGCAGCCAAGATAGGCAGCGGGGAGCCTACGAGCAGTACTTC
>TRBJ1-1|.|.|TRBV6-2/TRBV6-3
CASSYSGGGITEAFF
TGTGCCAGCAGTTACTCCGGGGGTGGGATCACTGAAGCTTTCTTT
>TRBJ2-5|.|.|TRBV4-2
CASSTTWDYQETQYF
TGTGCCAGCAGCACGACATGGGACTACCAAGAGACCCAGTACTTC
>TRBJ2-3|TRBD1|.|TRBV6-2/TRBV6-3
CASSVGTGYFDTQYF
TGTGCCAGCAGTGTCGGGACAGGGTATTTCGATACGCAGTATTTT
>TRBJ1-2|.|.|TRBV4-2
CASSQDGRERSADYGYTF
TGTGCCAGCAGCCAAGATGGCAGGGAAAGATCCGCGGACTATGGCTACACCTTC
>TRBJ2-1|TRBD2|.|TRBV6-2/TRBV6-3
CASSLLAGGPKNEQFF
TGTGCCAGCAGTCTCCTAGCGGGGGGGCCTAAGAATGAGCAGTTCTTC